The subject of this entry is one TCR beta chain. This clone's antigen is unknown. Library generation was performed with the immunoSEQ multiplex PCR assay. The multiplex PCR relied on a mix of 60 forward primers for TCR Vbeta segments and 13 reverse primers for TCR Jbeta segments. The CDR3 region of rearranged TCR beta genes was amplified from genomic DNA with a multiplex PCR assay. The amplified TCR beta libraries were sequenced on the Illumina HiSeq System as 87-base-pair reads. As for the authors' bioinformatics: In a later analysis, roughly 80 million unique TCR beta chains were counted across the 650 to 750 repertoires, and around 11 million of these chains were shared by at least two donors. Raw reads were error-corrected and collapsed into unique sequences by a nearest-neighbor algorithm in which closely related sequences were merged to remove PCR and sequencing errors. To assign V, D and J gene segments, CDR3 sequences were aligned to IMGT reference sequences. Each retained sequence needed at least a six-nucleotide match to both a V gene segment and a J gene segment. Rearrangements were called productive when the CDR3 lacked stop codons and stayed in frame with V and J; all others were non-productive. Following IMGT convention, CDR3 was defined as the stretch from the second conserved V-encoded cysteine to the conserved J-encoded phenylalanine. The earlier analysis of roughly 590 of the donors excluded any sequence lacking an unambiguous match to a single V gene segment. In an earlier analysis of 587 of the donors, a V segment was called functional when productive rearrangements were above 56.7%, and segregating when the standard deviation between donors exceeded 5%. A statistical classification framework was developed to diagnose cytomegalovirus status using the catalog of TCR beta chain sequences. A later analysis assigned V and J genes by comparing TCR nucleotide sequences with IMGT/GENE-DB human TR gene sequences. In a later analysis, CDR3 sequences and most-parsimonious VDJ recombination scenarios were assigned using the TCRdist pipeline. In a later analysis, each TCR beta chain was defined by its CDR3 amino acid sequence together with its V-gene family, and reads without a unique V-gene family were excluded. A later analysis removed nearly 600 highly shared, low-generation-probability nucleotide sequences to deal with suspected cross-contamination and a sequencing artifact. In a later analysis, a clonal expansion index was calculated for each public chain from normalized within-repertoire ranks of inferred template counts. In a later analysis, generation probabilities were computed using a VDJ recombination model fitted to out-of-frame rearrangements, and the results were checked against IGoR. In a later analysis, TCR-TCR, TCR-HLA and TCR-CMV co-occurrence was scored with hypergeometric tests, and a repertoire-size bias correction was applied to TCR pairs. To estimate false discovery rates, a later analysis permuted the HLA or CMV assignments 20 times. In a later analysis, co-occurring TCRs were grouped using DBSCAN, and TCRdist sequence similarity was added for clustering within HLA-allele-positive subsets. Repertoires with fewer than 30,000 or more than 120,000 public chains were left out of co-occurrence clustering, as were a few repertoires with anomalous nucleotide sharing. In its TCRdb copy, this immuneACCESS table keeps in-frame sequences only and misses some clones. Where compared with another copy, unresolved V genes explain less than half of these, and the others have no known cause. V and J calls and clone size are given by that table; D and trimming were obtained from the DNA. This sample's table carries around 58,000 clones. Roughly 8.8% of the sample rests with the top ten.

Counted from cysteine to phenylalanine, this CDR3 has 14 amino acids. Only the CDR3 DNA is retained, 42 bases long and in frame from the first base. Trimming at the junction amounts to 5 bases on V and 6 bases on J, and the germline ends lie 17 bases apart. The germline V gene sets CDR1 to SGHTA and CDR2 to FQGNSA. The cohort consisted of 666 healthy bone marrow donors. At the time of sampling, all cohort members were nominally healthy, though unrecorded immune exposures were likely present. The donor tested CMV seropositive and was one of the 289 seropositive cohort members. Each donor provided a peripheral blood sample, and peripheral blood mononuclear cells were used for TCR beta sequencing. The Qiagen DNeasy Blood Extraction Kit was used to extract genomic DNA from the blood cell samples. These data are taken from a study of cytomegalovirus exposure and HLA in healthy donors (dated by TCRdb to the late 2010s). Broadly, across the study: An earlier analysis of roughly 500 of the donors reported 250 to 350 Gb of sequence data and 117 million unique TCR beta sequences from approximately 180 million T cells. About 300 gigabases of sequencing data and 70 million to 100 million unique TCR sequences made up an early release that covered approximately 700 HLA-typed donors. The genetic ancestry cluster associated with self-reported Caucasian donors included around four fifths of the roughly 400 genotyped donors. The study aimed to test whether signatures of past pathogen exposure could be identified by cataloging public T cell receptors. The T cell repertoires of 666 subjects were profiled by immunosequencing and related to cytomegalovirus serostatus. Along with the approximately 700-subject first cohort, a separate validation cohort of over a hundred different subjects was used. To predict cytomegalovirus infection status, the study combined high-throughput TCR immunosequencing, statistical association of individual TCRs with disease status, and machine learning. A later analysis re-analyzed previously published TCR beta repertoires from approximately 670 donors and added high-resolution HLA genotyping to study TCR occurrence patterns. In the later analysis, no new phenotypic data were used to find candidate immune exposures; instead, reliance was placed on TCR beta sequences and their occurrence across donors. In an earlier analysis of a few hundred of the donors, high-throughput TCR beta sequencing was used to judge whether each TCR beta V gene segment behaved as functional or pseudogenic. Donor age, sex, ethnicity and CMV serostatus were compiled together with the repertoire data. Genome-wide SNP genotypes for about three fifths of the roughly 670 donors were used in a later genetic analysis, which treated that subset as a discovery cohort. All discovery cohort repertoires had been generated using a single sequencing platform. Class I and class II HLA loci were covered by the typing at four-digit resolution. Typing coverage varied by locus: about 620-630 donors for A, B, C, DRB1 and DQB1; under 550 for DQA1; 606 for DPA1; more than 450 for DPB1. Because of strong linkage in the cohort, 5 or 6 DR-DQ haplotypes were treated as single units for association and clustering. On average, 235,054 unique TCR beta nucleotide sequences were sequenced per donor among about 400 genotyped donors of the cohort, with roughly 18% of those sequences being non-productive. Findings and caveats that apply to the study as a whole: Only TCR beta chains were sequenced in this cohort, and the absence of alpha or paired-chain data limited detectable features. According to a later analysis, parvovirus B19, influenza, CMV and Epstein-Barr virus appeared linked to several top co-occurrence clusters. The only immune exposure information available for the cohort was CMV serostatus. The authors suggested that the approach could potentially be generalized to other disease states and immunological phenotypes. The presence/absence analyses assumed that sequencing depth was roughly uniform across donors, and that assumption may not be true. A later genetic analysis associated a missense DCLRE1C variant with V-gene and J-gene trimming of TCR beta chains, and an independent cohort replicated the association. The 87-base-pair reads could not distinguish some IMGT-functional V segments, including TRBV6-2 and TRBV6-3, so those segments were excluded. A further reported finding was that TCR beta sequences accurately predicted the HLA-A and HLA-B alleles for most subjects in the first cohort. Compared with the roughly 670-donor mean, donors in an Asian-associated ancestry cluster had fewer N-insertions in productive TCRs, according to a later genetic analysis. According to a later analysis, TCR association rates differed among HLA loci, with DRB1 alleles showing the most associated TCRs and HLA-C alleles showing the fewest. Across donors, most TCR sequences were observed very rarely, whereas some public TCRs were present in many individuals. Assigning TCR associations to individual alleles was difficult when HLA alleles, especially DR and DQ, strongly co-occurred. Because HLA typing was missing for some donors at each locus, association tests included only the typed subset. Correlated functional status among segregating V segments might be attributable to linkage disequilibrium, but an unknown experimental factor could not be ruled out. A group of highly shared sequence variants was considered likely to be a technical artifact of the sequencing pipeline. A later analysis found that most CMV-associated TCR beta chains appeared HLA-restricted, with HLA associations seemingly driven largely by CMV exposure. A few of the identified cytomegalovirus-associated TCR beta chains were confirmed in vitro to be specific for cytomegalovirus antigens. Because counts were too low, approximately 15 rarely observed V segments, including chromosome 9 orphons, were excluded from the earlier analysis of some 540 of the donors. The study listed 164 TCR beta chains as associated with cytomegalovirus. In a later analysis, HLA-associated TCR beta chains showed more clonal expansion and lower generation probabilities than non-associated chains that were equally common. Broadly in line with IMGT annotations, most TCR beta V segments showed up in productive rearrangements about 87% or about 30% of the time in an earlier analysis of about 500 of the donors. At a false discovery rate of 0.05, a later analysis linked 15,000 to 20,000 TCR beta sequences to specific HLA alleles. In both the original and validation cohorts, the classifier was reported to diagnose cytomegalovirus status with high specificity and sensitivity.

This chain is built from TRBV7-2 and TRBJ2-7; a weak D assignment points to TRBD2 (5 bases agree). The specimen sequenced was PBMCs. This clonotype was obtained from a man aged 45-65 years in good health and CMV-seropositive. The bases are TGTGCCAGCAGCCCCACTAGTGGTGTCGGCGAGCAGTACTTC. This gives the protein CASSPTSGVGEQYF.